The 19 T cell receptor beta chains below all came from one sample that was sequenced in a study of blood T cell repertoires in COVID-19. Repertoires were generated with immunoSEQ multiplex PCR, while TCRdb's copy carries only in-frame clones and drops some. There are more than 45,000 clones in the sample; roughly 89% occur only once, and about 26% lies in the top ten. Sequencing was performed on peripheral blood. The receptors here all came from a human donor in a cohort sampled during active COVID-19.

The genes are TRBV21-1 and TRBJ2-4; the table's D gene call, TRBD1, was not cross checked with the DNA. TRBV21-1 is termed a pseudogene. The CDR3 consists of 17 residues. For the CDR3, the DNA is TGTGCCAGCAGCAGAAGACAGGGTCAACGGGCCAAAAACATTCAGTACTTC. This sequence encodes CASSRRQGQRAKNIQYF.

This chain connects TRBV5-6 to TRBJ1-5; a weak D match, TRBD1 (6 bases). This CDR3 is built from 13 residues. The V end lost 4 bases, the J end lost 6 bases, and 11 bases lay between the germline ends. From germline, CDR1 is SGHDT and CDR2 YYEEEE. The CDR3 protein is CASSPIQGQPQHF. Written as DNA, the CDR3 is TGTGCCAGCAGCCCGATACAGGGTCAGCCCCAGCATTTT.

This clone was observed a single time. CDR3 DNA: TGTGCCAGCTCACCAGGACAGCGCAATGAAAAACTGTTTTTT. Its protein product is CASSPGQRNEKLFF. The chain has TRBV18 and TRBJ1-4; possibly TRBD1 for D (6 bases). There are 14 residues in the CDR3. Germline assignment: CDR1 KGHSH and CDR2 LQKENI. Trimming cost V 2 bases and J 5 bases, with 9 bases left between them.

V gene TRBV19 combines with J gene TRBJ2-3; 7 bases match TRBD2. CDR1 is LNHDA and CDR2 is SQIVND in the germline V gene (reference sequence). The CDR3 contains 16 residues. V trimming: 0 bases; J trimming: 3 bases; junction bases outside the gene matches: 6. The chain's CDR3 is CASSIEGGGLTDTQYF. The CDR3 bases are TGTGCCAGTAGTATAGAAGGCGGGGGACTAACAGATACGCAGTATTTT.

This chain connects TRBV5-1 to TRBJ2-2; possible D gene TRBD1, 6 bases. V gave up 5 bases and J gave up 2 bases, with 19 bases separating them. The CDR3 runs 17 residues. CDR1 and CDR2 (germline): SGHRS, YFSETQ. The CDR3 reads CASSRSSGHTNTGELFF. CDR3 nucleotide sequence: TGCGCCAGCAGTCGGTCCTCGGGACACACAAACACCGGGGAGCTGTTTTTT.

The CDR3 region is CATSDPGLVGNNEQFF. The CDR3 coding sequence is TGTGCCACCAGTGATCCGGGACTAGTGGGCAACAATGAGCAGTTCTTC. This rearrangement joins TRBV24-1 to TRBJ2-1; 8 positions match TRBD2. This CDR3 region has 16 residues. V trimming: 3 bases; J trimming: 5 bases; junction bases outside the gene matches: 8. Germline loops: CDR1 KGHDR, CDR2 SFDVKD.

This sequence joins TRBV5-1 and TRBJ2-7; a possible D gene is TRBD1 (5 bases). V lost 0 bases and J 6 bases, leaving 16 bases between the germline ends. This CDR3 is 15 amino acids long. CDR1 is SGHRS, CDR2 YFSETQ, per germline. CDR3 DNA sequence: TGCGCCAGCAGCTTGGGACAGTTTATCACGGGCGAGCAGTACTTC. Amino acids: CASSLGQFITGEQYF.

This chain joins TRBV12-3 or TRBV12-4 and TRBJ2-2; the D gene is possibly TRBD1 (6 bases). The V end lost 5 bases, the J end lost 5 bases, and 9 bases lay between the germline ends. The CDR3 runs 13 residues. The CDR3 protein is CASSPRGTGELFF. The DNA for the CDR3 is TGTGCCAGCAGTCCGAGGGGGACCGGGGAGCTGTTTTTT.

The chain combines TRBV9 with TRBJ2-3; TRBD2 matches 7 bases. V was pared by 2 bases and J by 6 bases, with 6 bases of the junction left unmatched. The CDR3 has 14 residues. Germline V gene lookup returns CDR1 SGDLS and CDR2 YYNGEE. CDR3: CASSVNSGSDTQYF. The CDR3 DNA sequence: TGTGCCAGCAGCGTCAATAGCGGGTCTGATACGCAGTATTTT.

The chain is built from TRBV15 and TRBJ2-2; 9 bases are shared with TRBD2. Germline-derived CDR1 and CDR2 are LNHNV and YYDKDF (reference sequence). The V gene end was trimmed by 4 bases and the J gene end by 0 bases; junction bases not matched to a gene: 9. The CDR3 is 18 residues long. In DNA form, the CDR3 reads TGTGCCACCAGCAATCAACCGCAGCGGGGGGCGAACACCGGGGAGCTGTTTTTT. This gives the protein CATSNQPQRGANTGELFF.

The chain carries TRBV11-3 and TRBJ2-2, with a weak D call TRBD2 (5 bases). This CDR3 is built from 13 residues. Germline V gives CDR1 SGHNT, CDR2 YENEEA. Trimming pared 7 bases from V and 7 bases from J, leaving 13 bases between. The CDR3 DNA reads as TGTGCCAGCACCCAGAGAGGAGGCGGGGAGCTGTTTTTT. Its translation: CASTQRGGGELFF.

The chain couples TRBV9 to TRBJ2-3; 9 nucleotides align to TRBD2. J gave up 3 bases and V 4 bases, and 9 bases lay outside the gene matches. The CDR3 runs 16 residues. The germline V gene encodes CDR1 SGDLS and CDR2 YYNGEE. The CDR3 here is CASSSGTSSSTDTQYF. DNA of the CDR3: TGTGCCAGCAGCTCCGGGACTAGCAGTTCGACAGATACGCAGTATTTT.

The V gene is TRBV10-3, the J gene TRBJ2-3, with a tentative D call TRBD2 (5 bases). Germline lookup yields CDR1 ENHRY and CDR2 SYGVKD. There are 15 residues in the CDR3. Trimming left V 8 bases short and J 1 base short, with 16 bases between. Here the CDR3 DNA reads TGTGCCATCGGCCGGCCGGCGGGCGGCACAGATACGCAGTATTTT. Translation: CAIGRPAGGTDTQYF.

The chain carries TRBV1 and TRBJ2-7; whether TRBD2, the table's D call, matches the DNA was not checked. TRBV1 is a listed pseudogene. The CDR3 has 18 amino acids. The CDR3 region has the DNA TGCACCAGCAGCCAAGTTCGGGTGGGACTAGCTGGTTCGGGCGAGCAGTACGTC. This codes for CTSSQVRVGLAGSGEQYV.

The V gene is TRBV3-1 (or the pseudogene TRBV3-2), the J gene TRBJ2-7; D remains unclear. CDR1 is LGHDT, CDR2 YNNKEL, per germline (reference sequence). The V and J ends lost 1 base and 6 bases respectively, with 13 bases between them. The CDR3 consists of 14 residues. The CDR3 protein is CASSQVSSSGEQYF. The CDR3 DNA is TGTGCCAGCAGCCAAGTTAGTAGCTCTGGCGAGCAGTACTTC.

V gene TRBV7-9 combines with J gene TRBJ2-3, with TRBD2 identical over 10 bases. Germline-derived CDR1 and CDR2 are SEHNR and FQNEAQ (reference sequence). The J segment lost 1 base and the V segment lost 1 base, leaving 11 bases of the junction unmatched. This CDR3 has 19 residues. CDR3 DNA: TGTGCCAGCAGCTTAGTTAGCGGGGGGCCCTCCACGCGCACAGATACGCAGTATTTT. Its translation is CASSLVSGGPSTRTDTQYF.

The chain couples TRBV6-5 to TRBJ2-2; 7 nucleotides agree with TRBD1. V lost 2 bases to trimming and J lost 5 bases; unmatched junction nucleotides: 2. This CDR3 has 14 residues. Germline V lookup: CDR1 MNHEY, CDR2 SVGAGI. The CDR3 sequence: CASSYRGRTGELFF. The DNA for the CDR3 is TGTGCCAGCAGTTACAGGGGGCGGACCGGGGAGCTGTTTTTT.

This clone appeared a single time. CDR3 nucleotide sequence: TGTGCCAGCAGGTCCCAGGGCACCGGGGCCAACGTCCTGACTTTC. This translates into CASRSQGTGANVLTF. The V call is TRBV7-9, the J call TRBJ2-6; the D gene is possibly TRBD1 (5 bases). V was pared by 6 bases and J by 4 bases, with 13 bases between. The CDR3 spans 15 residues. In germline, CDR1 is SEHNR, CDR2 FQNEAQ (reference sequence).

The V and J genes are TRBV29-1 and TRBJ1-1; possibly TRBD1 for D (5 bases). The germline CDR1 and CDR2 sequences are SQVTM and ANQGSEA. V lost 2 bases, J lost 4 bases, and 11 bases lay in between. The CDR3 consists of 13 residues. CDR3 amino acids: CSVEMGRGTEAFF. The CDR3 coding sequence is TGCAGCGTTGAAATGGGGCGCGGCACTGAAGCTTTCTTT.